This entry lists 21 T cell receptor beta chains sequenced from one sample in a study of T cell responses to AZD1222 COVID-19 vaccine (dated by TCRdb to about 2021). The method was the immunoSEQ multiplex PCR assay. Entries here come from immuneACCESS through TCRdb and include only in-frame sequences with V and J called. Some clones fail to appear in such tables; in the studies checked, an unresolved V gene covers under half of the shortfall, and the cause of the remainder is unknown. The sample table records about 130,000 clones; 70% to 90% of these occur just once. The top ten constitute roughly 12% of the sample. The time point label of this sample denotes: baseline before first vaccination. The source material was peripheral blood, sampled on day 0 of AZD1222 vaccination. The origin of the receptors is an adult in good health.

CDR3 loop: CASSLLDLASYEQYF. The CDR3 DNA sequence: TGCGCCAGCAGCTTGTTGGACCTCGCTTCGTACGAGCAGTACTTC. The V and J genes are TRBV5-1 and TRBJ2-7; D is uncertain. Deletions cut 1 base from V and 4 bases from J, with 15 bases between. The germline gives CDR1 SGHRS, CDR2 YFSETQ. This CDR3 region has 15 residues.

The chain recombines TRBV9 with TRBJ2-3; a possible D gene is TRBD1 (6 bases). Deletions cut 4 bases from V and 6 bases from J, with 15 bases between. The V gene's germline CDR1 is SGDLS and CDR2 YYNGEE. This CDR3 contains 14 residues. CDR3 protein: CASSLEDSRDTQYF. DNA for the CDR3: TGTGCCAGCAGCTTAGAGGACAGCCGTGATACGCAGTATTTT.

The chain combines TRBV5-1 with TRBJ1-1; D ambiguous. V shed 5 bases and J shed 3 bases, with 14 bases lying between them. CDR1 and CDR2 (germline): SGHRS, YFSETQ. The CDR3 is 14 residues long. CDR3 amino acids: CASRKIIGDTEAFF. CDR3 nucleotide sequence: TGCGCCAGCAGAAAAATAATAGGAGACACTGAAGCTTTCTTT.

Remarks on this clone: One end of the junction fails to match germline, which may point to a read error. The J gene is TRBJ1-3, the V gene TRBV30; no reliable D call. Per the germline V gene, CDR1 is GTSNPN and CDR2 is SVGIG (reference sequence). The length of the CDR3 is 11 residues. CDR3 amino acids: CAWSVLDLKFF. CDR3 in DNA: TGTGCCTGGAGTGTATTGGACCTAAAGTTTTTT. Full variable domain (rest looked up from reference TRBV30 and TRBJ1-3): SQTIHQWPATLVQPVGSPLSLECTVEGTSNPNLYWYRQAAGRGLQLLFYSVGIGQISSEVPQNLSASRPQDRQFILSSKKLLLSDSGFYLCAWSVLDLKFFGEGSWLTVV.

The V call is TRBV9, the J call TRBJ2-5; D gene ambiguous. CDR3 length: 13 amino acids. Germline V lookup: CDR1 SGDLS, CDR2 YYNGEE. V lost 4 bases to trimming and J lost 5 bases, with 12 bases between them. CDR3 loop: CASSPRYGETQYF. In DNA form, the CDR3 reads TGTGCCAGCAGCCCTAGGTACGGGGAGACCCAGTACTTC.

This chain joins TRBV7-2 and TRBJ2-3; D uncertain. The ends were cut back, 0 bases at V and 5 bases at J, with 9 bases in the middle. The CDR3 is 14 residues long. Per germline, CDR1 SGHTA and CDR2 FQGNSA. For the CDR3, the DNA is TGTGCCAGCAGCTTAGCCCCCGGAGTAGATACGCAGTATTTT. This translates into CASSLAPGVDTQYF.

This clone was found once. This sequence joins TRBV9 and TRBJ2-2; D is ambiguous. The CDR3 has 15 residues. The V gene lost 0 bases and the J gene lost 1 base, with 7 bases spanning the gap. Germline V gives CDR1 SGDLS, CDR2 YYNGEE. CDR3 loop: CASSVEGMNTGELFF. In DNA, the CDR3 is TGTGCCAGCAGCGTAGAAGGGATGAACACCGGGGAGCTGTTTTTT.

The gene calls are TRBV4-1 and TRBJ2-2, with a weak D call TRBD2 (6 bases). CDR3 length equals 15 residues. The germline V gene encodes CDR1 MGHRA and CDR2 YSYEKL. Trimming took 1 base from V and 1 from J, leaving 7 bases between them. The CDR3: CASSQVAENTGELFF. The CDR3 DNA is TGCGCCAGCAGCCAAGTAGCGGAGAACACCGGGGAGCTGTTTTTT.

This clone has just a few counts. The chain links TRBV9 to TRBJ2-5; 9 bases line up with TRBD2. The CDR3 sequence is 16 residues long. Germline assignment: CDR1 SGDLS and CDR2 YYNGEE. With 4 bases clipped from V and 5 bases from J, the junction kept 12 bases outside the gene matches. The CDR3 bases are TGTGCCAGCAGCCTTGGAAGCGGGGGGACTCGTGAGACCCAGTACTTC. It yields the protein CASSLGSGGTRETQYF.

This clone was found once. J is TRBJ2-2 and V is TRBV7-7; 8 bases agree with TRBD1. Germline CDR1 and CDR2: SSHAT and FNYEAQ (reference sequence). CDR3 length: 14 residues. Losses at the gene ends were 4 bases for V and 5 bases for J; bases not matched to a gene: 3. This chain's CDR3 is CASSSTGETGELFF. DNA for the CDR3: TGTGCCAGCAGCTCGACAGGGGAAACCGGGGAGCTGTTTTTT.

The genes are TRBV2 and TRBJ1-6; D call uncertain. Trimming pared 9 bases from V and 0 bases from J, leaving 18 bases between. The germline CDR1 and CDR2 sequences are SNHLY and FYNNEI. The CDR3 spans 17 residues. CDR3 nucleotide sequence: TGTGCCAGTTCTATTTGGACGGTGAGCTCCTATAATTCACCCCTCCACTTT. This codes for CASSIWTVSSYNSPLHF.

In its sample, this clone was seen once. The chain links TRBV5-5 to TRBJ1-5; unclear D gene. There are 14 residues in the CDR3. V dropped 1 base and J dropped 4 bases, with 9 bases sitting between them. Per germline, CDR1 SGHKS and CDR2 YYEKEE (reference sequence). CDR3 DNA sequence: TGTGCCAGCAGCTTGATCTCCGAGAATCAGCCCCAGCATTTT. Its translation: CASSLISENQPQHF.

This chain uses TRBV19 with TRBJ1-2; no definite D call. V gave up 1 base and J gave up 2 bases, with 14 bases separating them. The CDR3 totals 16 residues. Germline V gene sequence: CDR1 LNHDA, CDR2 SQIVND (reference sequence). CDR3 coding DNA: TGTGCCAGTAGTATAGGGGGTTTCTTTTCGAACTATGGCTACACCTTC. Translation gives CASSIGGFFSNYGYTF.

CDR3 amino acids: CASSTGGVTSGYTF. Written as DNA, the CDR3 is TGTGCCAGTAGTACAGGGGGCGTTACAAGTGGCTACACCTTC. The chain links TRBV19 to TRBJ1-2, with 8 nucleotides matching TRBD1. J was trimmed by 7 bases and V by 4 bases; bases with no gene match: 8. The CDR3 loop spans 14 amino acids. Per the germline V gene, CDR1 is LNHDA and CDR2 is SQIVND (reference sequence).

The chain carries TRBV15 and TRBJ2-1; 8 bases align to TRBD1. CDR3 length: 12 amino acids. In germline, CDR1 is LNHNV, CDR2 YYDKDF (reference sequence). After removal of 1 base from V and 10 bases from J, the junction contained 0 bases not matched to a gene. The CDR3 DNA is TGTGCCACCAGCAGAGGGACAGGGGAGCAGTTCTTC. It encodes CATSRGTGEQFF.

Note on this clone: Compared with germline, one end of the junction differs, possibly owing to a read error. J is TRBJ1-1 and V is TRBV15; D is unclear. The CDR3 sequence is 17 residues long. Germline-derived CDR1 and CDR2 are LNHNV and YYDKDF (reference sequence). CDR3 region: CATTRNEIGKWDTEAFF. The CDR3 nucleotides are TGTGCCACCACCAGAAATGAAATAGGGAAATGGGACACTGAAGCTTTCTTT.

This chain joins TRBV28 and TRBJ2-7; 9 bases are shared with TRBD2. Germline CDR1 and CDR2: MDHEN and SYDVKM. CDR3 length: 15 residues. V shed 5 bases and J 4 bases; nucleotides not matched to a gene: 9. The CDR3 DNA reads TGTGCCAGCAGTGGGGGTTTAGCGGGAGTGTACGAGCAGTACTTC. Its translation: CASSGGLAGVYEQYF.

V usage is TRBV27 and J usage is TRBJ2-2; D is uncertain. Looked up from germline, CDR1 is MNHEY and CDR2 is SMNVEV (reference sequence). The CDR3 runs to 14 residues. V lost 0 bases and J lost 5, with 7 bases in between. CDR3 region: CASSLSLGTGELFF. CDR3 DNA: TGTGCCAGCAGTTTATCGTTAGGAACCGGGGAGCTGTTTTTT.

J is TRBJ1-2 and V is TRBV9; unclear D gene. The length of the CDR3 is 14 residues. Trimming pared 2 bases from V and 3 bases from J, leaving 11 bases between. The germline gives CDR1 SGDLS, CDR2 YYNGEE. This CDR3 reads CASSVTGWDYGYTF. The CDR3 DNA follows: TGTGCCAGCAGCGTCACGGGGTGGGACTATGGCTACACCTTC.

This chain uses TRBV19 with TRBJ2-5; tentatively, D is TRBD1 or TRBD2 (5 bases each). The length of the CDR3 is 14 residues. Trimming shortened V by 1 base and J by 7 bases, and 13 bases separated the two germline ends. The germline gives CDR1 LNHDA, CDR2 SQIVND (reference sequence). The CDR3 DNA sequence: TGTGCCAGTAGTATAGCAGGGAGCACTGGGACCCAGTACTTC. This gives the protein CASSIAGSTGTQYF.

The gene calls are TRBV6-5 and TRBJ1-2; D gene unclear. Trimming cost V 7 bases and J 0 bases, with 12 bases left between them. CDR3 length equals 14 residues. Germline V gene data show CDR1 as MNHEY and CDR2 as SVGAGI. The CDR3 loop is CASKAGGPNYGYTF. The DNA for the CDR3 is TGTGCCAGCAAGGCTGGTGGCCCTAACTATGGCTACACCTTC.